Listed here are 7 T cell receptor beta chains from one sample, sequenced in a study of cytomegalovirus exposure and HLA in healthy donors. Primers for the PCR totalled 60 Vbeta and 13 Jbeta. Method: immunoSEQ multiplex PCR; TCRdb's copy keeps in-frame clones and lacks some. The sample has 150,000 to 200,000 clones; approximately 86% are singletons. The sample comprised PBMCs. These receptors came from a woman aged 18-29 years in good health and CMV-seronegative.

The rearrangement joins TRBV30 to TRBJ1-2; D remains ambiguous. Germline V gene data show CDR1 as GTSNPN and CDR2 as SVGIG (reference sequence). Trimming stripped 5 bases from V and 7 bases from J, with 14 bases between. The CDR3 sequence is 12 residues long. The CDR3 DNA follows: TGTGCCTGGGGGCAGGAGGGCAGTGGCTACACCTTC. It specifies CAWGQEGSGYTF.

The genes are TRBV28 and TRBJ2-2, with D maybe TRBD1 (7 bases). This CDR3 region has 15 residues. CDR1 and CDR2 (germline): MDHEN, SYDVKM. V was trimmed by 4 bases and J by 7 bases, leaving 16 bases between them. DNA for the CDR3: TGTGCCAGCAGTTCGACAGGGAGGCTAATCGGGGAGCTGTTTTTT. Protein sequence: CASSSTGRLIGELFF.

V usage is TRBV5-1 and J usage is TRBJ2-3; TRBD2 aligns across 11 bases. CDR1 is SGHRS, CDR2 YFSETQ, per germline. The CDR3 has 16 amino acids. V shed 2 bases and J 7 bases; nucleotides not matched to a gene: 9. This CDR3 reads CASSFRLAGPRNTQYF. The CDR3 DNA reads TGCGCCAGCAGCTTCCGACTAGCGGGGCCACGGAATACGCAGTATTTT.

The CDR3 coding sequence is TGTGCCAGCAGTGAAGTACGGGATCCGCTGTTGAATGAGCAGTTCTTC. Amino acids: CASSEVRDPLLNEQFF. The rearrangement joins TRBV6-1 to TRBJ2-1; TRBD2 is a possible D gene (5 bases). The CDR3 runs 16 residues. The V gene's germline CDR1 is MNHNS and CDR2 SASEGT. Trimming shortened V by 1 base and J by 7 bases, and 17 bases separated the two germline ends.

The chain has TRBV19 and TRBJ2-6; the D gene is possibly TRBD2 (5 bases). The V and J ends lost 1 base and 2 bases respectively, with 9 bases between them. Germline CDR1 LNHDA, CDR2 SQIVND (reference sequence). The CDR3 length is 16 residues. CDR3 nucleotide sequence: TGTGCCAGTAGTATAGGCGGACTCACTGGGGCCAACGTCCTGACTTTC. Protein: CASSIGGLTGANVLTF.

The gene calls are TRBV7-9 and TRBJ2-1; 10 nucleotides match TRBD2. The germline V gene has CDR1 SEHNR and CDR2 FQNEAQ (reference sequence). The CDR3 runs 15 residues. V was clipped by 5 bases and J by 6 bases; unmatched bases: 7. CDR3 DNA: TGTGCCAGCAGCCCGCGGCGGACTAGCGGCAATGAGCAGTTCTTC. Its protein is CASSPRRTSGNEQFF.

The chain links TRBV5-1 to TRBJ2-6, with D tentatively TRBD1 (6 bases). Germline CDR1 SGHRS, CDR2 YFSETQ. This CDR3 has 16 amino acids. The V end was cut by 4 bases, the J end by 2 bases, with 13 bases between. CDR3 region: CASSEPQGAGANVLTF. For the CDR3, the DNA is TGCGCCAGCAGCGAACCACAGGGAGCTGGGGCCAACGTCCTGACTTTC.